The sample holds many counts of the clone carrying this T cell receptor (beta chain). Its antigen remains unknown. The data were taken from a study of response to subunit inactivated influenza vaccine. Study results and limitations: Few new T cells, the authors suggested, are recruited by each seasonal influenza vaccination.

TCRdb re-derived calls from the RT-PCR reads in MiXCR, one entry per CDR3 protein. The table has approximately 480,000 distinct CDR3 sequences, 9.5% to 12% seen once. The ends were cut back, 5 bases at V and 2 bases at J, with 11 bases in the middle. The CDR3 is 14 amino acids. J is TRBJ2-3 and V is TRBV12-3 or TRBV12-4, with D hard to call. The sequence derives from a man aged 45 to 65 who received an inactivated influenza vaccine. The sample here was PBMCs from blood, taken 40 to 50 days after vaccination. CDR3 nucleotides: TGTGCCAGCAGTCTTGGATTGAACACAGATACGCAGTATTTT. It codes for CASSLGLNTDTQYF.